The rows below give T cell receptor beta chains drawn from one sample of a study of cytomegalovirus exposure and HLA in healthy donors. Assay: immunoSEQ multiplex PCR; the TCRdb copy retains only in-frame clones and omits some. The sample consists of some 76,000 clones, less than 95% of them appearing once. Sequencing was carried out using PBMCs. The source is a woman aged 18-29 years in good health and CMV-seropositive. Each CDR3 is given with its conserved first and last residue. The D gene is left open where the match is weak. Size tells how often a clone was seen (once, few, many) or the class of an expanded clone, and some rows leave it out.

CDR3nt,CDR3aa,d_gene,v_gene,j_gene,len,abundance
TGTGCCAGCAGTCCCTATGACCCCTACCGGGACAGGGGGGTAGGTGTGACTAATGAAAAACTGTTTTTT,CASSPYDPYRDRGVGVTNEKLFF,TRBD1,TRBV28,TRBJ1-4,23,.
TGTGCCAGCAGTTTAGACAGGGGCGGCTGGAATGGCTACACCTTC,CASSLDRGGWNGYTF,TRBD1,TRBV28,TRBJ1-2,15,.
TGTGCCAGCAGCCAAGAGACAGGGGCGGGCACTGAAGCTTTCTTT,CASSQETGAGTEAFF,TRBD1,TRBV4-2,TRBJ1-1,15,.
TGTGCCAGCAGTTTATGGGGGGGACAGCGAAACACTGAAGCTTTCTTT,CASSLWGGQRNTEAFF,TRBD1,TRBV28,TRBJ1-1,16,.
TGCGCCAGCGCTCCAGGGGGCTGGAACACTGAAGCTTTCTTT,CASAPGGWNTEAFF,TRBD1,TRBV5-1,TRBJ1-1,14,.
TGTGCCAGCAGCTCCCGACTAGCGGGAACTGCAGATACGCAGTATTTT,CASSSRLAGTADTQYF,TRBD2,TRBV7-3,TRBJ2-3,16,.
TGTGCCAGCGGAGGTACTAGCGGGGGTGGACCCAATGAGCAGTTCTTC,CASGGTSGGGPNEQFF,TRBD2,TRBV5-4,TRBJ2-1,16,.
TGTGCCAGCAGCCAAGATCGCCGGGGGGTTAGGGGACGCAATGAGCAGTTCTTC,CASSQDRRGVRGRNEQFF,TRBD2,TRBV14,TRBJ2-1,18,.
TGTGCCAGCAGTAACCCACAACGGGGGGGCCGGAATGAGCAGTTCTTC,CASSNPQRGGRNEQFF,TRBD2,TRBV6-6,TRBJ2-1,16,.
TGTGCCAGCAGCCCGTCGGGACTAGGAGACACCGGGGAGCTGTTTTTT,CASSPSGLGDTGELFF,TRBD2,TRBV28,TRBJ2-2,16,.
TGTGCCAGTGTATACAGAAAAGATAATTCACCCCTCCACTTT,CASVYRKDNSPLHF,.,TRBV6-1,TRBJ1-6,14,.
TGCGCCAGCAGCACGACGGGGGGGCCGGCCCCCGGGGAGCTGTTTTTT,CASSTTGGPAPGELFF,TRBD2,TRBV10-1,TRBJ2-2,16,.
TGTGCCAGCAGTTTATGGGTTGCAGGACTAGCGGGGAGTACCTACGAGCAGTACTTC,CASSLWVAGLAGSTYEQYF,TRBD2,TRBV28,TRBJ2-7,19,.
TGTGCCAGCAGCTTGGGACCAGGGGGCGCGAGCTATGGCTACACCTTC,CASSLGPGGASYGYTF,TRBD1,TRBV7-2,TRBJ1-2,16,.
TGTGCCAGCAGTTTACCGGCGGGCAAGATCTACGAGCAGTACTTC,CASSLPAGKIYEQYF,.,TRBV28,TRBJ2-7,15,.
TGTGCCTGGAGTGAGCAGGGGAACTATGGCTACACCTTC,CAWSEQGNYGYTF,.,TRBV30,TRBJ1-2,13,.
TGCAGCGTTGAAACAGGGGGCGATTCCGGGGAGCTGTTTTTT,CSVETGGDSGELFF,TRBD1,TRBV29-1,TRBJ2-2,14,.
TGTGCTAGTGGTTTGGTAAGCGGGGGGGCCGATGAGCAGTTCTTC,CASGLVSGGADEQFF,TRBD2,TRBV12-5,TRBJ2-1,15,.
TGTGCCAGCAAGTTTCAGGGATCAGGCGAGCAGTACTTC,CASKFQGSGEQYF,.,TRBV28,TRBJ2-7,13,.
TGTGCCAGCAGCTTAGGGATCGCGGGGGGGCCATACAATGAGCAGTTCTTC,CASSLGIAGGPYNEQFF,TRBD2,TRBV7-9,TRBJ2-1,17,.
TGTGCCAGCAGCGTAGACAGGGAGACTGAAGCTTTCTTT,CASSVDRETEAFF,TRBD1,TRBV6-6,TRBJ1-1,13,.
TGTGCCAGCGGGCTAGCGGGCCCCAATGAGCAGTTCTTC,CASGLAGPNEQFF,TRBD2,TRBV2,TRBJ2-1,13,.
TGTGCCAGCAGTGAAAGAGGGTCGGAGACCCAGTACTTC,CASSERGSETQYF,.,TRBV2,TRBJ2-5,13,.
TGCGCCAGCAGTGGGAGCGGGGGGGGGTACAATGAGCAGTTCTTC,CASSGSGGGYNEQFF,TRBD2,TRBV5-1,TRBJ2-1,15,.
TGTGCCAGCAGCTCAAGGACGGGGGGGCAGGTCGAGCAGTACTTC,CASSSRTGGQVEQYF,TRBD2,TRBV7-2,TRBJ2-7,15,.
TGTGCTAGTGGTTTGGGGGGACAGCGCACAGATACGCAGTATTTT,CASGLGGQRTDTQYF,TRBD1,TRBV12-5,TRBJ2-3,15,.
TGCGCCAGCAGCTGGTCCCCGACAGGGGGTGCCAAAAACATTCAGTACTTC,CASSWSPTGGAKNIQYF,TRBD1,TRBV5-1,TRBJ2-4,17,.
TGTGCCATCGCTGGGACAGCCACCTCCTACGAGCAGTACTTC,CAIAGTATSYEQYF,TRBD1,TRBV10-3,TRBJ2-7,14,.
TGTGCCAGCAGTCTTTCAATTCTTTACGGGGGTTATAGCAATCAGCCCCAGCATTTT,CASSLSILYGGYSNQPQHF,.,TRBV28,TRBJ1-5,19,.
TGTGCCAGCGGCCGACAGGTCTCCTACGAGCAGTACTTC,CASGRQVSYEQYF,.,TRBV7-6,TRBJ2-7,13,.
TGTGCCAGCAGGTGGTCGGGGGGGGCTGCGGAGACCCAGTACTTC,CASRWSGGAAETQYF,TRBD2,TRBV11-1,TRBJ2-5,15,.
TGTGCCAGCAGCTTAAACACCCCTAGCACAGATACGCAGTATTTT,CASSLNTPSTDTQYF,.,TRBV5-4,TRBJ2-3,15,.
TGTGCCAGCAGCCAACAACCGGGACTAGCGGGGGAAATCTCCTACAATGAGCAGTTCTTC,CASSQQPGLAGEISYNEQFF,TRBD2,TRBV4-2,TRBJ2-1,20,.
TGCGCCAGCAGCAAGGGTTGGGAGGGAGGGCCGAACATTCAGTACTTC,CASSKGWEGGPNIQYF,TRBD2,TRBV4-3,TRBJ2-4,16,.
TGTGCCAGCAGGCAAACAGGTAGCACTGAAGCTTTCTTT,CASRQTGSTEAFF,.,TRBV7-2,TRBJ1-1,13,.
TGTGCCAGTAGTATTCTCAAGCGGGGGGTTCACACCGGGGAGCTGTTTTTT,CASSILKRGVHTGELFF,TRBD2,TRBV19,TRBJ2-2,17,.
TGTGCCAGCTCACCAAGTGGACAGCGAAACACTGAAGCTTTCTTT,CASSPSGQRNTEAFF,.,TRBV18,TRBJ1-1,15,once
TGTGCCAGCAGTTCCGGGTACTCCTACGAGCAGTACTTC,CASSSGYSYEQYF,.,TRBV27,TRBJ2-7,13,.